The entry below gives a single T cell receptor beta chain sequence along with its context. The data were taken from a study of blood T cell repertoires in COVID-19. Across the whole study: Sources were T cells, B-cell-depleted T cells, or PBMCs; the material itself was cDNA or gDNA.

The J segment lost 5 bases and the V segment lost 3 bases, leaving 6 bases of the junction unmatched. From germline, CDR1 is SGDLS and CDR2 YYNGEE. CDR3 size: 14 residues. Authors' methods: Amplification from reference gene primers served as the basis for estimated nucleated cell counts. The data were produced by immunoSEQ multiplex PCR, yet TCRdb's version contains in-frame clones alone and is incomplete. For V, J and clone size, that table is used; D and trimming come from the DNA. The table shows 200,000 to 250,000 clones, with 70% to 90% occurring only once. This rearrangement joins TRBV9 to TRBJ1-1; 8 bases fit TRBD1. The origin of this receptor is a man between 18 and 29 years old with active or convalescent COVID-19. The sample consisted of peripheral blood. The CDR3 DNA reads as TGTGCCAGCAGCGCGACAGGGGACCCGACTGAAGCTTTCTTT. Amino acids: CASSATGDPTEAFF.